One and the same sample provided the 19 T cell receptor beta chains below, sequenced in a study of response to subunit inactivated influenza vaccine. TCRdb independently ran MiXCR on the RT-PCR reads; one entry per CDR3 protein. The table includes about half a million distinct CDR3 sequences, approximately 7.1% detected once. Sequenced material: PBMCs from blood, taken roughly 24 months after vaccination. These receptors were obtained from a man between 50 and 70 years old who received an inactivated influenza vaccine.

This clonotype showed up just a few times. The V gene is TRBV4-2, the J gene TRBJ2-7; 11 bases align to TRBD2. Germline V gives CDR1 LGHNA, CDR2 YNFKEQ. V was clipped by 0 bases and J by 2 bases; unmatched bases: 6. This CDR3 spans 17 amino acids. The CDR3 protein is CASSQDLPGLAAYEQYF. The CDR3 bases are TGTGCCAGCAGCCAAGATCTTCCGGGACTAGCGGCCTACGAGCAGTACTTC.

This clonotype was counted between two and nine times. This chain connects TRBV10-3 to TRBJ1-2, with D perhaps matching TRBD1 (5 bases). Between the trimmed V and J ends, which lost 0 bases and 4 bases, there was a span of 9 bases. Germline CDR1 reads ENHRY; CDR2 reads SYGVKD. The CDR3 covers 14 residues. CDR3 sequence (DNA): TGTGCCATCAGTGAGTCCCAGGGACCCTATGGCTACACCTTC. It specifies CAISESQGPYGYTF.

This clonotype was seen repeatedly, ten times or more. The chain couples TRBV28 to TRBJ2-5, with a tentative D call TRBD1 (5 bases). This CDR3 contains 15 residues. Germline CDR1 reads MDHEN; CDR2 reads SYDVKM. V dropped 5 bases and J dropped 1 base, with 14 bases sitting between them. This CDR3 reads CASSRGRATQETQYF. CDR3 DNA sequence: TGTGCCAGCAGTCGAGGCAGGGCCACCCAAGAGACCCAGTACTTC. Full variable domain (missing parts from reference TRBV28 and TRBJ2-5): DVKVTQSSRYLVKRTGEKVFLECVQDMDHENMFWYRQDPGLGLRLIYFSYDVKMKEKGDIPEGYSVSREKKERFSLILESASTNQTSMYLCASSRGRATQETQYFGPGTRLLVL.

This clonotype was seen a single time. A clone one base away is much larger, so this may be a read error. The gene calls are TRBV20-1 and TRBJ2-5; 7 bases line up with TRBD2. V was pared by 2 bases and J by 4 bases, with 7 bases of the junction left unmatched. The V gene's germline CDR1 is DFQATT and CDR2 SNEGSKA (reference sequence). The CDR3 loop spans 14 amino acids. The CDR3, as DNA: TGCAGTGCTAGACGCGGGACTAACCGAGAGACCCAGTACTTC. Translated, it gives CSARRGTNRETQYF.

This clonotype was recorded at least ten times. The chain is built from TRBV9 and TRBJ1-4; D perhaps matches TRBD1 (6 bases). From germline, CDR1 is SGDLS and CDR2 YYNGEE. CDR3 length equals 15 residues. The ends were cut back, 4 bases at V and 5 bases at J, with 15 bases in the middle. The DNA for the CDR3 is TGTGCCAGCAGCCCCTCGGGGGCGAGGAATGAAAAACTGTTTTTT. Amino acid sequence: CASSPSGARNEKLFF.

The chain uses TRBV28 and TRBJ2-7; D unresolved. This CDR3 has 12 amino acids. CDR1 and CDR2 from the germline V gene are MDHEN and SYDVKM. V was pared by 7 bases and J by 5 bases, with 12 bases between. CDR3 DNA sequence: TGTGCCAGCACCCAACGGGTGAACGAGCAGTACTTC. As protein: CASTQRVNEQYF.

CDR3 amino acids: CASSLGSGNIQYF. The CDR3 DNA reads TGTGCCAGCAGCTTAGGATCGGGAAACATTCAGTACTTC. The V gene is TRBV5-5, the J gene TRBJ2-4; D unclear. The germline CDR1 and CDR2 sequences are SGHKS and YYEKEE (reference sequence). The CDR3 has 13 amino acids. Trimming took off 2 bases at V and 6 bases at J, with 9 bases between the two ends.

At least ten counts were recorded for this clonotype. V gene TRBV24-1 combines with J gene TRBJ2-3, with TRBD1 matching over 7 bases. The germline V gene has CDR1 KGHDR and CDR2 SFDVKD. V was pared by 10 bases and J by 6 bases, with 12 bases of the junction left unmatched. There are 14 residues in the CDR3. The DNA of the CDR3 is TGTGCCACGAGGGACAGTGGGGAGACTGATACGCAGTATTTT. Amino acids: CATRDSGETDTQYF.

This clonotype was seen repeatedly, ten times or more. This rearrangement joins TRBV24-1 to TRBJ2-3; tentative D call: TRBD2 (6 bases). The CDR3 covers 13 residues. V was trimmed by 4 bases and J by 6 bases, leaving 10 bases between them. Per germline, CDR1 KGHDR and CDR2 SFDVKD. CDR3 amino acids: CATSEGREDTQYF. CDR3 in DNA: TGTGCCACCAGTGAAGGCCGGGAGGATACGCAGTATTTT.

This clonotype was picked up a small number of times. CDR3 protein: CASTLSGTSNTGELFF. CDR3 DNA sequence: TGTGCCAGCACCTTAAGCGGGACTTCGAACACCGGGGAGCTGTTTTTT. The rearrangement uses TRBV6-1 and TRBJ2-2; 7 bases align to TRBD2. J lost 0 bases, V lost 7 bases, and 8 bases had no gene match. The CDR3 sequence is 16 residues long. Germline CDR1 and CDR2: MNHNS and SASEGT.

The chain uses TRBV5-5 and TRBJ2-3; 8 bases align to TRBD2. This CDR3 is 15 amino acids long. Unmatched junction bases numbered 4, after V lost 4 bases and J lost 0 bases. Germline V lookup: CDR1 SGHKS, CDR2 YYEKEE (reference sequence). CDR3 residues: CASSPGLGSTDTQYF. CDR3 DNA sequence: TGTGCCAGCAGCCCGGGACTAGGGAGCACAGATACGCAGTATTTT. Supplemented by reference TRBV5-5 and TRBJ2-3, the full variable domain reads DAGVTQSPTHLIKTRGQQVTLRCSPISGHKSVSWYQQVLGQGPQFIFQYYEKEERGRGNFPDRFSARQFPNYSSELNVNALLLGDSALYLCASSPGLGSTDTQYFGPGTRLTVL.

This clonotype was detected many times. The chain recombines TRBV10-3 with TRBJ2-7; TRBD2 agrees at 7 bases. The germline V gene has CDR1 ENHRY and CDR2 SYGVKD. Unmatched junction bases numbered 8, after V lost 6 bases and J lost 3 bases. The CDR3 totals 14 residues. CDR3 DNA: TGTGCCATCAGAATTGCGGGAGAGGGCTACGAGCAGTACTTC. It encodes CAIRIAGEGYEQYF.

This clonotype was counted many times. The rearrangement links TRBV15 to TRBJ2-2; unclear D gene. The V gene lost 5 bases and the J gene lost 0 bases, with 7 bases spanning the gap. The CDR3 has 14 residues. Germline V gene lookup returns CDR1 LNHNV and CDR2 YYDKDF (reference sequence). The CDR3 loop is CATSGRANTGELFF. Written as DNA, the CDR3 is TGTGCCACCAGCGGCAGAGCGAACACCGGGGAGCTGTTTTTT.

This chain links TRBV7-9 with TRBJ1-1; D is possibly TRBD1 (5 bases). V was shortened by 0 bases and J by 0 bases, with 8 bases between the two germline ends. CDR1 is SEHNR and CDR2 is FQNEAQ in the germline V gene (reference sequence). The CDR3 is 15 residues long. CDR3 coding DNA: TGTGCCAGCAGCTTAGCGGAGGGGATGAACACTGAAGCTTTCTTT. Translating it yields CASSLAEGMNTEAFF.

This clonotype appeared a few times. The rearrangement joins TRBV29-1 to TRBJ2-3; possible D gene TRBD2, 6 bases. Trimming removed 6 bases from V and 0 bases from J, with 13 bases in between. The germline gives CDR1 SQVTM, CDR2 ANQGSEA. The CDR3 totals 14 residues. CDR3 DNA sequence: TGCAGCGTGGAGGGTCCCGGTAGCACAGATACGCAGTATTTT. The encoded protein is CSVEGPGSTDTQYF.

The chain carries TRBV6-1 and TRBJ1-4; TRBD1 is a possible D gene (6 bases). The CDR3 covers 14 residues. Germline V gene sequence: CDR1 MNHNS, CDR2 SASEGT. V shed 7 bases and J shed 8 bases, with 17 bases lying between them. CDR3 loop: CASTYGGRREKLFF. For the CDR3, the DNA is TGTGCCAGCACCTACGGGGGCAGAAGGGAAAAACTGTTTTTT.

This clonotype was observed a handful of times. This chain links TRBV6-6 with TRBJ2-7; D is unclear. The CDR3 loop spans 12 amino acids. Germline lookup yields CDR1 MNHNY and CDR2 SVGAGI (reference sequence). V lost 5 bases to trimming and J lost 4 bases, with 9 bases between them. Here the CDR3 reads CASSNEVYEQYF. The CDR3 DNA sequence: TGTGCCAGCAGTAACGAAGTTTACGAGCAGTACTTC.

This clonotype has just a few counts. The chain couples TRBV24-1 to TRBJ2-5; D might be TRBD2 (5 bases). Germline CDR1 KGHDR, CDR2 SFDVKD. The CDR3 loop spans 14 amino acids. V dropped 5 bases and J dropped 0 bases, with 9 bases sitting between them. The CDR3 loop is CATSAATNQETQYF. CDR3 DNA: TGTGCCACCAGTGCGGCGACTAACCAAGAGACCCAGTACTTC.

At least ten counts were recorded for this clonotype. This chain joins TRBV11-2 and TRBJ1-6, with TRBD1 matching 7 bases. Germline V gene data show CDR1 as SGHAT and CDR2 as FQNNGV. The CDR3 is 16 residues long. V shed 4 bases, J shed 6 bases, and the junction held 9 bases outside the gene matches. The DNA of the CDR3 is TGTGCCAGCAGCTCTTACGGACAGGCTATTAATTCACCCCTCCACTTT. It yields the protein CASSSYGQAINSPLHF. The full variable domain, in which reference TRBV11-2 and TRBJ1-6 provide the parts outside the CDR3, is EAGVAQSPRYKIIEKRQSVAFWCNPISGHATLYWYQQILGQGPKLLIQFQNNGVVDDSQLPKDRFSAERLKGVDSTLKIQPAKLEDSAVYLCASSSYGQAINSPLHFGNGTRLTVT.